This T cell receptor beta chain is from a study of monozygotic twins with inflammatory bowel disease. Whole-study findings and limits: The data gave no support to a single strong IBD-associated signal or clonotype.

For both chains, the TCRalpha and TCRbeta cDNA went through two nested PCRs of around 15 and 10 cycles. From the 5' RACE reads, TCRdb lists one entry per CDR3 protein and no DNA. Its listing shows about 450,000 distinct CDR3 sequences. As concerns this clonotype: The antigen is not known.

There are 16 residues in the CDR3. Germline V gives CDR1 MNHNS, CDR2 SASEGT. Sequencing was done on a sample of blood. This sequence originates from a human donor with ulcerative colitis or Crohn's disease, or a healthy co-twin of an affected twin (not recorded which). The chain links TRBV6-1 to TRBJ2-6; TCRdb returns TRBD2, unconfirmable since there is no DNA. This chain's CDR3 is CASSVRGADGANVLTF.